The 5 T cell receptor beta chains reported below all come from one sample, sequenced in a study of beta chain features in type 1 diabetes. Expressed TCRB transcripts were sequenced because the entire RNA isolate underwent reverse transcription. Produced via immunoSEQ multiplex PCR; TCRdb's table is partial and in-frame only. The profile shows some 230,000 clones, 9.6% of them singletons. The sample comprised naive CD4+ T cells from blood. The receptors were sampled from a woman aged 18-29 years in good health.

The rearrangement links TRBV7-9 to TRBJ2-5; 9 bases align to TRBD2. Trimming at V came to 4 bases and at J to 1 base, leaving 10 bases not matched to a gene. This CDR3 region has 17 residues. Germline loops: CDR1 SEHNR, CDR2 FQNEAQ (reference sequence). The CDR3 DNA is TGTGCCAGCAGCTCGCAAGCGGCGGGAGGGATCCAAGAGACCCAGTACTTC. It specifies CASSSQAAGGIQETQYF.

On this clone itself: Other DNA sequences in this specimen translate into the identical CDR3. The chain combines TRBV7-9 with TRBJ2-3; possible D gene TRBD1, 5 bases. This CDR3 comprises 14 residues. Trimming cost V 3 bases and J 0 bases, with 7 bases left between them. Per the germline V gene, CDR1 is SEHNR and CDR2 is FQNEAQ (reference sequence). The CDR3 is CASSLGQSTDTQYF. The CDR3 DNA is TGTGCCAGCAGCTTGGGGCAGAGCACAGATACGCAGTATTTT. Combining the CDR3 with reference TRBV7-9 and TRBJ2-3 gives the whole variable domain DTGVSQNPRHKITKRGQNVTFRCDPISEHNRLYWYRQTLGQGPEFLTYFQNEAQLEKSRLLSDRFSAERPKGSFSTLEIQRTEQGDSAMYLCASSLGQSTDTQYFGPGTRLTVL.

This clone was counted many times. The V call is TRBV18, the J call TRBJ1-1; D uncertain. Germline lookup yields CDR1 KGHSH and CDR2 LQKENI. The V and J ends lost 1 base and 6 bases respectively, with 18 bases between them. This CDR3 comprises 16 residues. The CDR3 region is CASSPRLILGGAEAFF. In DNA, the CDR3 is TGTGCCAGCTCACCACGGTTGATATTGGGAGGTGCTGAAGCTTTCTTT.

This clone was seen more than once but under ten times. V usage is TRBV7-3 and J usage is TRBJ2-1, with D possibly TRBD2 on 6 matching bases. Germline V gives CDR1 SGHTA, CDR2 FQGTGA. Trimming removed 2 bases from V and 0 bases from J, with 11 bases in between. The CDR3 is 16 amino acids. CDR3 protein: CASSLLAAFSYNEQFF. The CDR3 nucleotides read TGTGCCAGCAGCTTATTAGCGGCCTTCTCCTACAATGAGCAGTTCTTC.

This clone appeared a few times. DNA of the CDR3: TGTGCCAACGGCAGGATCGTCACTGAAGCTTTCTTT. Translated: CANGRIVTEAFF. The J gene is TRBJ1-1, the V gene TRBV6-1; D is ambiguous. Germline V gene sequence: CDR1 MNHNS, CDR2 SASEGT. The V and J ends lost 10 bases and 4 bases respectively, with 13 bases between them. The CDR3 contains 12 residues.